Below, 14 T cell receptor beta chains from the same sample are listed, as sequenced in a study of vaccination and CD4 T cells after COVID-19 (dated by TCRdb to the early 2020s). The sample's treatment or condition, from its label and the paper: approximately nine-day PBMC culture with coronavirus spike peptide pools or control peptides (ViraFEST assay). Their antigen targets remain unknown. The library relied on PCR. The sample was run on an Illumina iSeq 100. At the Johns Hopkins FTIC core, DNA from the cultured CD4+ T cells underwent TCR sequencing with the Oncomine TCR Beta short-read assay. The raw public reads went through TCRdb reprocessing: fastp at Q25, MiXCR clone calling, in-frame beta chains kept. Every CDR3 protein is listed once, alongside the most common genes and DNA of its rows. The sample table lists approximately 20,000 distinct CDR3 sequences, roughly three fifths of them with a count of one. The ten largest account for roughly 10% of the sample.

Input material: CD4+ T cells from blood, cultured in vitro. The receptors derive from a human donor who had recovered from COVID-19.

The chain carries TRBV18 and TRBJ1-1, with D possibly being TRBD1 (5 bases). Trimming took 4 bases from V and 0 from J, leaving 6 bases between them. This CDR3 region has 13 residues. In germline, CDR1 is KGHSH, CDR2 LQKENI. CDR3 in DNA: TGTGCCAGCTCACGGGGGTTGAACACTGAAGCTTTCTTT. Translation gives CASSRGLNTEAFF.

This clonotype was seen a handful of times. The chain joins TRBV7-2 to TRBJ1-5; TRBD1 agrees at 7 bases. Germline V gene sequence: CDR1 SGHTA, CDR2 FQGNSA. This CDR3 is 14 amino acids long. V shed 5 bases, J shed 5 bases, and the junction held 6 bases outside the gene matches. The CDR3 DNA sequence: TGTGCCAGCAGCCCGGGACAGCCACATCAGCCCCAGCATTTT. Residues: CASSPGQPHQPQHF.

This chain uses TRBV30 with TRBJ2-2; 8 bases align to TRBD2. CDR3 length: 14 residues. CDR1 is GTSNPN and CDR2 is SVGIG in the germline V gene (reference sequence). The ends lost 0 bases at V and 6 bases at J; junction bases unmatched: 3. The CDR3 here is CAWSVGGGSGELFF. CDR3 DNA: TGTGCCTGGAGTGTTGGCGGGGGGTCCGGGGAGCTGTTTTTT.

This clonotype was recorded only once. The genes are TRBV18 and TRBJ1-2; a possible D gene is TRBD1 (6 bases). This CDR3 spans 14 amino acids. From germline, CDR1 is KGHSH and CDR2 LQKENI. Trimming took 6 bases from V and 8 from J, leaving 19 bases between them. The DNA of the CDR3 is TGTGCCAGCTCCATCCGGACAGAGCGGCGCGGCTACACCTTC. It translates to CASSIRTERRGYTF.

V is TRBV29-1 and J is TRBJ2-3, with 12 positions matching TRBD2. The junction had 1 base not matched to a gene; V was cut back by 6 bases and J by 0 bases. This CDR3 spans 14 amino acids. Germline V gene data show CDR1 as SQVTM and CDR2 as ANQGSEA. The DNA for the CDR3 is TGCAGCGTCGGGACTAGCGGGAGCACAGATACGCAGTATTTT. Protein sequence: CSVGTSGSTDTQYF.

The V gene is TRBV20-1, the J gene TRBJ2-3, with TRBD2 matching over 7 bases. J gave up 4 bases and V 5 bases, and 6 bases lay outside the gene matches. This CDR3 spans 13 amino acids. Looked up from germline, CDR1 is DFQATT and CDR2 is SNEGSKA (reference sequence). The CDR3 loop is CSAGGGVADTQYF. CDR3 sequence (DNA): TGCAGTGCTGGTGGGGGGGTTGCAGATACGCAGTATTTT.

The chain recombines TRBV7-2 with TRBJ2-7; perhaps TRBD2 as D (8 bases). Germline V gives CDR1 SGHTA, CDR2 FQGNSA. V was pared by 5 bases and J by 7 bases, with 21 bases between. The CDR3 is 15 residues long. This CDR3 is CASSDRAVAGKEQYF. The DNA for the CDR3 is TGTGCCAGCAGCGACAGGGCGGTAGCGGGAAAAGAGCAGTACTTC.

By share, this clonotype ranks as medium-sized. The gene calls are TRBV6-5 and TRBJ2-5; D may be TRBD2 (6 bases). CDR3 length: 17 amino acids. The V and J ends lost 2 bases and 5 bases respectively, with 21 bases between them. Germline V gene data show CDR1 as MNHEY and CDR2 as SVGAGI. In DNA form, the CDR3 reads TGTGCCAGCAGTTACCCCGGACGGGGACTTACCGGTGAGACCCAGTACTTC. Amino acid sequence: CASSYPGRGLTGETQYF.

The chain uses TRBV20-1 and TRBJ1-2, with TRBD1 matching 10 bases. The V gene end was trimmed by 0 bases and the J gene end by 5 bases; junction bases not matched to a gene: 3. CDR1 and CDR2 from the germline V gene are DFQATT and SNEGSKA (reference sequence). This CDR3 contains 14 residues. DNA of the CDR3: TGCAGTGCTAGAGAAGGGACAGGGGAATATGGCTACACCTTC. This codes for CSAREGTGEYGYTF.

This chain uses TRBV28 with TRBJ1-2; D remains ambiguous. V shed 2 bases and J shed 7 bases, with 20 bases lying between them. This CDR3 region has 16 residues. Germline CDR1 is MDHEN and CDR2 is SYDVKM. CDR3 sequence (DNA): TGTGCCAGCAGTTTAGGAGGGTACAGTCCCTCCGGTGGCTACACCTTC. This gives the protein CASSLGGYSPSGGYTF.

The chain carries TRBV7-2 and TRBJ2-3, with 8 bases matching TRBD2. V shed 5 bases, J shed 1 base, and the junction held 5 bases outside the gene matches. This CDR3 region has 15 residues. In germline, CDR1 is SGHTA, CDR2 FQGNSA. The CDR3 sequence is CASSIGGVGTDTQYF. Here the CDR3 DNA reads TGTGCCAGCAGCATCGGGGGGGTTGGCACAGATACGCAGTATTTT.

This clonotype showed up just a few times. The J gene is TRBJ2-7, the V gene TRBV20-1; D possibly matches TRBD1 or TRBD2 (6 bases each). Germline CDR1 is DFQATT and CDR2 is SNEGSKA (reference sequence). This CDR3 region has 14 residues. Trimming took off 4 bases at V and 2 bases at J, with 15 bases between the two ends. CDR3 in amino acids: CSAISGAATYEQYF. CDR3 in DNA: TGCAGTGCTATCTCGGGGGCGGCGACCTACGAGCAGTACTTC.

This clonotype has only one observation. The rearrangement uses TRBV12-3 or TRBV12-4 and TRBJ2-5; 10 bases align to TRBD2. CDR3 length equals 14 residues. V lost 5 bases to trimming and J lost 2 bases; unmatched junction nucleotides: 2. In DNA, the CDR3 is TGTGCCAGCAGTCTGACTAGCGGGCAAGAGACCCAGTACTTC. Encoded protein: CASSLTSGQETQYF.

V is TRBV7-2 and J is TRBJ2-5, with D tentatively TRBD2 (6 bases). V was trimmed by 5 bases and J by 1 base, leaving 14 bases between them. The V gene's germline CDR1 is SGHTA and CDR2 FQGNSA. This CDR3 region has 15 residues. The DNA for the CDR3 is TGTGCCAGCAGCCCGAAAGGGAGGTCCCAAGAGACCCAGTACTTC. Its protein is CASSPKGRSQETQYF.